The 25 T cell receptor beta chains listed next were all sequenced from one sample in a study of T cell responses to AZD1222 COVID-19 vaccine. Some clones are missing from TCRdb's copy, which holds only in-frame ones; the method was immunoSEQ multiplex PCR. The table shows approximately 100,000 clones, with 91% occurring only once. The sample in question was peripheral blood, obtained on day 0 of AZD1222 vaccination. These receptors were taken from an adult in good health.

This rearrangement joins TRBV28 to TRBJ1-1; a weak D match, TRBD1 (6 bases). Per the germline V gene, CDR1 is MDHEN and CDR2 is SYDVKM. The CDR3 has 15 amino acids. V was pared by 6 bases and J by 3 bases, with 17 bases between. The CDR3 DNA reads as TGTGCCAGCAGCTCTATTACAGGGAGGTACACTGAAGCTTTCTTT. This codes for CASSSITGRYTEAFF.

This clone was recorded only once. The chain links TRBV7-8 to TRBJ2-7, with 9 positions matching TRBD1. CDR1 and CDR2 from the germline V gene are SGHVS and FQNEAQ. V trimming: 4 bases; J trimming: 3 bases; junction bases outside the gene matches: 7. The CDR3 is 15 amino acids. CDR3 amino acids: CASSSAGQGFYEQYF. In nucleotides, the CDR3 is TGTGCCAGCAGCTCCGCGGGACAGGGATTCTACGAGCAGTACTTC. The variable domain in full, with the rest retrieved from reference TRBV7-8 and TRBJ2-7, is GAGVSQSPRYKVAKRGQDVALRCDPISGHVSLFWYQQALGQGPEFLTYFQNEAQLDKSGLPSDRFFAERPEGSVSTLKIQRTQQEDSAVYLCASSSAGQGFYEQYFGPGTRLTVT.

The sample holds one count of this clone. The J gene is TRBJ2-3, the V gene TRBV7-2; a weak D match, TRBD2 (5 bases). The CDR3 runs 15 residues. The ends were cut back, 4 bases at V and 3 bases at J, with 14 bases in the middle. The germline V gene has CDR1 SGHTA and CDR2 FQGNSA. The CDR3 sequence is CASSSPQRGTDTQYF. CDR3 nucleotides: TGTGCCAGCAGCTCCCCCCAGCGAGGGACAGATACGCAGTATTTT.

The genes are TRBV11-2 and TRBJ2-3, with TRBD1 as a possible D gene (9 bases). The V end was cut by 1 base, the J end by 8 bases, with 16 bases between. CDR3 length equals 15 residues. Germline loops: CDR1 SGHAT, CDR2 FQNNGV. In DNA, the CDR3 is TGTGCCAGCAGCTTAGTTGCGGGGGGACAGGGTACGCAGTATTTT. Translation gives CASSLVAGGQGTQYF.

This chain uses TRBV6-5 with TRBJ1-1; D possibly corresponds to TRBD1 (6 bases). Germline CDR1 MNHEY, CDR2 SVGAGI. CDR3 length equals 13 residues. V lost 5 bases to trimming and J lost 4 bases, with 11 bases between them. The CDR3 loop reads CASSIRTATEAFF. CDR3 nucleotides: TGTGCCAGCAGTATACGGACAGCCACTGAAGCTTTCTTT.

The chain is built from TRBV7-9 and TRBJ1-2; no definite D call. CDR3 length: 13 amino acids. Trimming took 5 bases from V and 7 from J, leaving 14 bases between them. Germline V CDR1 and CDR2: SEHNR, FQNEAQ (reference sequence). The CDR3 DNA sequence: TGTGCCAGCAGCCCCACACCGTCTTTTGGCTACACCTTC. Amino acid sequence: CASSPTPSFGYTF.

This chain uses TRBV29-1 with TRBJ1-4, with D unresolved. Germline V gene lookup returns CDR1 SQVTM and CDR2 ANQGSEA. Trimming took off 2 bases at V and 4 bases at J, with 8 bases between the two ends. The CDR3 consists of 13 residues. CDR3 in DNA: TGCAGCGTTGAAATGGCGAATAATGAAAAACTGTTTTTT. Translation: CSVEMANNEKLFF. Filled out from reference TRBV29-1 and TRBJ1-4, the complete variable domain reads SAVISQKPSRDICQRGTSLTIQCQVDSQVTMMFWYRQQPGQSLTLIATANQGSEATYESGFVIDKFPISRPNLTFSTLTVSNMSPEDSSIYLCSVEMANNEKLFFGSGTQLSVL.

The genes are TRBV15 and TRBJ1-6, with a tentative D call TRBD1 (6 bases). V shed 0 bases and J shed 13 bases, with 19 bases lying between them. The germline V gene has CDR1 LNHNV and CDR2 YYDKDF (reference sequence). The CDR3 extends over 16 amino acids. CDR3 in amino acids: CATSRDWGTGRNPLHF. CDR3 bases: TGTGCCACCAGCAGAGATTGGGGAACAGGGCGGAATCCCCTCCACTTT. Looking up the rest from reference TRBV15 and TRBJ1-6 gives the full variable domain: DAMVIQNPRYQVTQFGKPVTLSCSQTLNHNVMYWYQQKSSQAPKLLFHYYDKDFNNEADTPDNFQSRRPNTSFCFLDIRSPGLGDTAMYLCATSRDWGTGRNPLHFGNGTRLTVT.

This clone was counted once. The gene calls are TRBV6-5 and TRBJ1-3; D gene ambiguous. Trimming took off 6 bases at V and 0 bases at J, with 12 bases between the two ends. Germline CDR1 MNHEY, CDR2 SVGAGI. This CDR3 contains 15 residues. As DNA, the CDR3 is TGTGCCAGCAGCCTCCTATCGTTCTCTGGAAACACCATATATTTT. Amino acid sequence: CASSLLSFSGNTIYF.

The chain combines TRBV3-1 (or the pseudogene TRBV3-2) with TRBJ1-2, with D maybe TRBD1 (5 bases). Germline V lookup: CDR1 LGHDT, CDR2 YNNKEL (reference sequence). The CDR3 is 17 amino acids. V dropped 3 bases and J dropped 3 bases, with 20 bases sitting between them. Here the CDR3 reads CASSQSGSGGAYYGYTF. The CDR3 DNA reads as TGTGCCAGCAGCCAGTCAGGGTCTGGAGGGGCGTACTATGGCTACACCTTC.

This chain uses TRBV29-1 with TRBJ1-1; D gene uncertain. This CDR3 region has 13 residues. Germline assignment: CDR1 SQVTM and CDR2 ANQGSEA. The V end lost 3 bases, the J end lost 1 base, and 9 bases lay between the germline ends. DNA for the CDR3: TGCAGCGTTGATATGTATGGGAACACTGAAGCTTTCTTT. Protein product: CSVDMYGNTEAFF.

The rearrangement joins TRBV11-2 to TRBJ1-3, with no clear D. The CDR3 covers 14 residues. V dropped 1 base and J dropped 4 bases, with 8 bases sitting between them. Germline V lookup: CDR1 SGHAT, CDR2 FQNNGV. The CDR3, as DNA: TGTGCCAGCAGCTTAGGGATGATCGGAAACACCATATATTTT. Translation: CASSLGMIGNTIYF.

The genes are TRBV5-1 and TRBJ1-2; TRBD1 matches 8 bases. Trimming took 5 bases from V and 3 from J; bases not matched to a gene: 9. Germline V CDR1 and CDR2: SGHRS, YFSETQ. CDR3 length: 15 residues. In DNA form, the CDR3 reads TGCGCCAGCAGGGCTACAGGGGGTAGTCACTATGGCTACACCTTC. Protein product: CASRATGGSHYGYTF.

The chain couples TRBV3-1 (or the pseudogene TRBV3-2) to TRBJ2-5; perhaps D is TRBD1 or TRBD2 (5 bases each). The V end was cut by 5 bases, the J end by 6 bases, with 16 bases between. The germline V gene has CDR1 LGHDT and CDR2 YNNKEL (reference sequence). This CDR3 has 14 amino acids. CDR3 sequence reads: CASSSRDGWKTQYF. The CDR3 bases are TGTGCCAGCAGCTCTCGGGACGGGTGGAAGACCCAGTACTTC.

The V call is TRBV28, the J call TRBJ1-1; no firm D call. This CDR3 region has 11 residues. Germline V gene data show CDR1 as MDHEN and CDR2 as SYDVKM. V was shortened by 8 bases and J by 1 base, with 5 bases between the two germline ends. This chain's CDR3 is CASRANTEAFF. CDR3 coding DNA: TGTGCCAGCCGGGCGAACACTGAAGCTTTCTTT. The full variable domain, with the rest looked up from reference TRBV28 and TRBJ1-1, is DVKVTQSSRYLVKRTGEKVFLECVQDMDHENMFWYRQDPGLGLRLIYFSYDVKMKEKGDIPEGYSVSREKKERFSLILESASTNQTSMYLCASRANTEAFFGQGTRLTVV.

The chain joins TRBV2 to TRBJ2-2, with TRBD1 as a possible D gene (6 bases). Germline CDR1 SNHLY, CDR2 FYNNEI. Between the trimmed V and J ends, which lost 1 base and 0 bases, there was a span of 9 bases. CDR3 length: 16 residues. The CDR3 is CASSEGGGPNTGELFF. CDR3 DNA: TGTGCCAGCAGTGAAGGTGGGGGCCCGAACACCGGGGAGCTGTTTTTT.

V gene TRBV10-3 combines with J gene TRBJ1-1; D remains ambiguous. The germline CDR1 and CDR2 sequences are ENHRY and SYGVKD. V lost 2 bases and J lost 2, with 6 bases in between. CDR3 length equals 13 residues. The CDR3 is CAISERENTEAFF. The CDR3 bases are TGTGCCATCAGTGAGCGGGAAAACACTGAAGCTTTCTTT.

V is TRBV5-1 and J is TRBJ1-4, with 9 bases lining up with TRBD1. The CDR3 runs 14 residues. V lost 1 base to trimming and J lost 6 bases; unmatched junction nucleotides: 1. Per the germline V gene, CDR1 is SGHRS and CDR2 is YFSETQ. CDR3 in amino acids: CASSLTGGDEKLFF. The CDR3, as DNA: TGCGCCAGCAGCTTGACAGGGGGCGATGAAAAACTGTTTTTT.

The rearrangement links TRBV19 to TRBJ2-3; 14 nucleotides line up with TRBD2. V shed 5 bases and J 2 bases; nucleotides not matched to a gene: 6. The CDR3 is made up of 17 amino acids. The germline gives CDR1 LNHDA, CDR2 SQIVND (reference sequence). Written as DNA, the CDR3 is TGTGCCAGTAGTCACGGACTAGCGGGAGGTATCACAGATACGCAGTATTTT. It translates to CASSHGLAGGITDTQYF.

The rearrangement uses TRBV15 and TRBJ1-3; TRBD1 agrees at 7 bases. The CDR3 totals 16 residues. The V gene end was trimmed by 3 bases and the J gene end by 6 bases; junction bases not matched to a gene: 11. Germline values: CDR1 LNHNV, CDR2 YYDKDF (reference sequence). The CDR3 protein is CATSRSQGVLPNTIYF. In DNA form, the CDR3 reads TGTGCCACCAGCAGGTCTCAGGGGGTCCTTCCAAACACCATATATTTT.

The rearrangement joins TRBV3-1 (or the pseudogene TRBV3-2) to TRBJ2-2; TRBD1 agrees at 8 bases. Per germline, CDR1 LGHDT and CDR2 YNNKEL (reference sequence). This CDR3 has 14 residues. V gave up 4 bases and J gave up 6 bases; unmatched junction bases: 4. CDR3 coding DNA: TGTGCCAGCAGCCTCCAGGGGGCCGCCGGGGAGCTGTTTTTT. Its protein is CASSLQGAAGELFF.

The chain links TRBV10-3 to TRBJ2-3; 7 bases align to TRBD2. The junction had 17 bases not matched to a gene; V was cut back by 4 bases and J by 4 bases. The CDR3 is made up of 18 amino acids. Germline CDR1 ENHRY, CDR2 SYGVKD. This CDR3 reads CAISGTLGVAGLSDTQYF. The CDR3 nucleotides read TGTGCCATCAGTGGGACCCTTGGGGTAGCGGGTCTCTCAGATACGCAGTATTTT.

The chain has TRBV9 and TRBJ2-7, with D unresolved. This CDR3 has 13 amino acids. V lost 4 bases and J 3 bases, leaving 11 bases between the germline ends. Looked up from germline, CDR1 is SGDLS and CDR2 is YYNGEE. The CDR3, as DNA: TGTGCCAGCAGCCCCCGCTGGGGCTACGAGCAGTACTTC. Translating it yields CASSPRWGYEQYF.

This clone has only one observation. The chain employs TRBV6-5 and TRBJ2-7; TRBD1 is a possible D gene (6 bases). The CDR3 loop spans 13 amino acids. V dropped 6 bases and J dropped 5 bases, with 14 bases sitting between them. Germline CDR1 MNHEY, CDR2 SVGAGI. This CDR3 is CASRVTGYDEQYF. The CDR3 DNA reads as TGTGCCAGCAGAGTTACAGGGTATGACGAGCAGTACTTC.

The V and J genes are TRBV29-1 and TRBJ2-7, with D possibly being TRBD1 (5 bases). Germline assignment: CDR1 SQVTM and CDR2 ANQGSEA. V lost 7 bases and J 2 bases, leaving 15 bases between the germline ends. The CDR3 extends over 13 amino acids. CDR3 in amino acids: CSAEDSGTYEQYF. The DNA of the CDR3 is TGCAGCGCCGAAGACAGTGGGACCTACGAGCAGTACTTC.